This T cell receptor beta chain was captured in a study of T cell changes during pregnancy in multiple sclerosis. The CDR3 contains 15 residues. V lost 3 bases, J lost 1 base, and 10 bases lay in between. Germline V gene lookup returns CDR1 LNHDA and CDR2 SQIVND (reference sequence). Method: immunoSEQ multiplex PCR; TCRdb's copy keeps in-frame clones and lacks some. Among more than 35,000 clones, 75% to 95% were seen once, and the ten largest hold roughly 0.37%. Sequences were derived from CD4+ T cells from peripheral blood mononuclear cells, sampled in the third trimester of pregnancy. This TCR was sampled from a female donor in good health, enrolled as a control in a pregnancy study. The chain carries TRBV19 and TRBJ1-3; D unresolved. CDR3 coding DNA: TGTGCCAGTAGTATCATCCGGGGATCTGGAAACACCATATATTTT. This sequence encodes CASSIIRGSGNTIYF.